The sequence of this T cell receptor beta chain was determined in a study of radiotherapy plus CTLA-4 blockade in lung cancer. Overall study findings and caveats: Peripheral blood showed expansion of tumor-derived TCR clones after radiotherapy and ipilimumab.

The germline V and J ends were trimmed by 3 bases and 0 bases, with 4 bases remaining between them. Germline CDR1 reads SGDLS; CDR2 reads YYNGEE. This CDR3 is built from 13 residues. In chemo-refractory metastatic non-small-cell lung cancer, patients got ipilimumab CTLA-4 blockade together with focal radiation. Measured with immunoSEQ multiplex PCR; TCRdb has only the in-frame clones, and not every one. Of approximately 94,000 clones listed, roughly four fifths are singletons. A word on this clone: The antigen remains undetermined.

This TCR derives from a human donor with non-small cell lung cancer that progressed on radiotherapy plus ipilimumab. The sample here was peripheral blood, taken from a patient treated with radiotherapy plus ipilimumab. The V gene is TRBV9, the J gene TRBJ1-3; D gene unclear. The DNA for the CDR3 is TGTGCCAGCAGCGGGAACTCTGGAAACACCATATATTTT. This sequence encodes CASSGNSGNTIYF.